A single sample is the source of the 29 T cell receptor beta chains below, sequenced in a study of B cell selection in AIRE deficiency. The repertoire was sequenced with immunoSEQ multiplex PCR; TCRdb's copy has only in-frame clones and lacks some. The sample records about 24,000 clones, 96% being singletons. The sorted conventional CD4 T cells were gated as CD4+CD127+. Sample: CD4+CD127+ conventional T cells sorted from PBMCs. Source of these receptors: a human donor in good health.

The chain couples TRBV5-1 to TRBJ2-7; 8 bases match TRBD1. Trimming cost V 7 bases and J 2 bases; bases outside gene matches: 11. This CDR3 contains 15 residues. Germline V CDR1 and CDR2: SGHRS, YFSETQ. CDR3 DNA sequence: TGCGCCAGCTCCGGGACAGGCATTTCGGCCTACGAGCAGTACTTC. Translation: CASSGTGISAYEQYF.

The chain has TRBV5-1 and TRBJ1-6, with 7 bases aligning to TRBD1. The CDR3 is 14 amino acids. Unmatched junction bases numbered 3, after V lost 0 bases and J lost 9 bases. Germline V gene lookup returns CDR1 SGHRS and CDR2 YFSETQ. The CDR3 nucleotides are TGCGCCAGCAGCTTGGCCCAGGGGGTTTCACCCCTCCACTTT. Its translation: CASSLAQGVSPLHF.

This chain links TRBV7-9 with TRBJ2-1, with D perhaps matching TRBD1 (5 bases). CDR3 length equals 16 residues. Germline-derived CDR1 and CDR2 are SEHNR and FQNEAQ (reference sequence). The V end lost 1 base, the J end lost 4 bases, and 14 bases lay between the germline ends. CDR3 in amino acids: CASSLGSGQPYNEQFF. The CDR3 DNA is TGTGCCAGCAGCTTAGGGTCAGGGCAGCCGTACAATGAGCAGTTCTTC. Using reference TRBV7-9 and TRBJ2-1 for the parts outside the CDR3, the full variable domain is DTGVSQNPRHKITKRGQNVTFRCDPISEHNRLYWYRQTLGQGPEFLTYFQNEAQLEKSRLLSDRFSAERPKGSFSTLEIQRTEQGDSAMYLCASSLGSGQPYNEQFFGPGTRLTVL.

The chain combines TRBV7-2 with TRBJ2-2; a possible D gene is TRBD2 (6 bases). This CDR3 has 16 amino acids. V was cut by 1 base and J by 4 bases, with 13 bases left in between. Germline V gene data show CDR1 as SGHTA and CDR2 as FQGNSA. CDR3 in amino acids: CASSLEGLPLTGELFF. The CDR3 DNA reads TGTGCCAGCAGCTTAGAAGGACTACCCCTCACCGGGGAGCTGTTTTTT.

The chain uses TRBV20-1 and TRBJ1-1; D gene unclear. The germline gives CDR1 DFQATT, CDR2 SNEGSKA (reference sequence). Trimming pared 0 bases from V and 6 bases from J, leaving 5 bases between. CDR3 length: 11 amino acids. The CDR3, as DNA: TGCAGTGCTAGAGACCCCCCTGAAGCTTTCTTT. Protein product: CSARDPPEAFF.

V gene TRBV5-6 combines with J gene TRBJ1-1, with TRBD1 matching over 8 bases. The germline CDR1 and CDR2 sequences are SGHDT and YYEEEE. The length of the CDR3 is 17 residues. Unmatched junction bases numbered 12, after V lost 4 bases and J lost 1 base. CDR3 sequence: CASSQGPGGARNTEAFF. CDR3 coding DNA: TGTGCCAGCAGCCAGGGGCCAGGGGGCGCCAGGAACACTGAAGCTTTCTTT.

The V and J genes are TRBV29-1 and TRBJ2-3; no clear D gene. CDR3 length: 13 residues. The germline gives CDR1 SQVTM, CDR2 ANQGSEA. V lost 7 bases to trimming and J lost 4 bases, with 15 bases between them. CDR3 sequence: CSGRYDFADTQYF. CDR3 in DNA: TGCAGCGGCAGGTACGATTTCGCAGATACGCAGTATTTT.

CDR3 sequence reads: CASSPRGDSRTDTQYF. The CDR3, as DNA: TGTGCCAGTAGCCCTAGGGGGGACAGCCGCACAGATACGCAGTATTTT. This sequence joins TRBV19 and TRBJ2-3; D perhaps matches TRBD1 (7 bases). Germline-derived CDR1 and CDR2 are LNHDA and SQIVND (reference sequence). With 6 bases removed from V and 1 base from J, the gap between germline ends came to 17 bases. The CDR3 has 16 amino acids.

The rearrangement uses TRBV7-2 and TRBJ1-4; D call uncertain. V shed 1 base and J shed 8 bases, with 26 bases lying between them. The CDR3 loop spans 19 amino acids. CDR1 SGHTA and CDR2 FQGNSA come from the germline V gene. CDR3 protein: CASSLVGYQVATDREKLFF. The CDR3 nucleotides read TGTGCCAGCAGCTTAGTAGGTTACCAGGTGGCGACTGATAGAGAAAAACTGTTTTTT.

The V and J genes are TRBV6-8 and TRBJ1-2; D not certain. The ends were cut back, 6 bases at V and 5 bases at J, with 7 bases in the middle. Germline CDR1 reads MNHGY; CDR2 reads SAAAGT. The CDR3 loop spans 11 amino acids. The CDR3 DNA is TGTGCCAGCAGGGAGGATTATGGCTACACCTTC. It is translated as CASREDYGYTF.

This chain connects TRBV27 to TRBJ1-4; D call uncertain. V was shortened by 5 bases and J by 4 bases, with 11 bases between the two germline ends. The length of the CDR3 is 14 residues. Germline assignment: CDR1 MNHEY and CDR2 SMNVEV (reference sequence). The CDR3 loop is CASSGRAGNEKLFF. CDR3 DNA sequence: TGTGCCAGCAGTGGTAGGGCCGGTAATGAAAAACTGTTTTTT.

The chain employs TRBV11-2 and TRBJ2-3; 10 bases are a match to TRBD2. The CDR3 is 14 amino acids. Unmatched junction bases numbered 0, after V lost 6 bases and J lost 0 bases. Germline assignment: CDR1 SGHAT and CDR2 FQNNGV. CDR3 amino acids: CASRLAGSTDTQYF. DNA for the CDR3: TGTGCCAGCAGACTAGCGGGGAGCACAGATACGCAGTATTTT.

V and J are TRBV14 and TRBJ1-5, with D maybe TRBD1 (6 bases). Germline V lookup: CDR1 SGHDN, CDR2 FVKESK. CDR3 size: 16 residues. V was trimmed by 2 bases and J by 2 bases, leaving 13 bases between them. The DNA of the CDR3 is TGTGCCAGCAGCCAACTTGGGGGGCGCGGCAATCAGCCCCAGCATTTT. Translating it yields CASSQLGGRGNQPQHF.

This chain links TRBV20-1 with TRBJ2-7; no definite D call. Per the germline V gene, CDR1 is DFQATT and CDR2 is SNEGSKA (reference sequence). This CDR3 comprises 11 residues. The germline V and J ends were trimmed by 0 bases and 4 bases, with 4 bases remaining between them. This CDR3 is CSARDQYEQYF. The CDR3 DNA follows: TGCAGTGCTAGAGATCAGTACGAGCAGTACTTC.

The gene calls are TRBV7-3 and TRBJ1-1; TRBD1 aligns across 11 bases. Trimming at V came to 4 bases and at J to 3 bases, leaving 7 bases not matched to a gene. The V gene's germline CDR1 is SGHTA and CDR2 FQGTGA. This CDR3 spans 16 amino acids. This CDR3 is CASSSDRGRPDTEAFF. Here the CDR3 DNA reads TGTGCCAGCAGCTCGGACAGGGGGCGACCCGACACTGAAGCTTTCTTT.

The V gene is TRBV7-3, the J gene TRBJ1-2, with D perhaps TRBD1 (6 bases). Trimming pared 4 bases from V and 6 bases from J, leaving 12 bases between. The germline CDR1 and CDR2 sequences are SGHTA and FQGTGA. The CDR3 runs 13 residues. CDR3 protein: CASSYSGANGYTF. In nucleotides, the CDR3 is TGTGCCAGCAGCTATTCAGGGGCGAATGGCTACACCTTC.

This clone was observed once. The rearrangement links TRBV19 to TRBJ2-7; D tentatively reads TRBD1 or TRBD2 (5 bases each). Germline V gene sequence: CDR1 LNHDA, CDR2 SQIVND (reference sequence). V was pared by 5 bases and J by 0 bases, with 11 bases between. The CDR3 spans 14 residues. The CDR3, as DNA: TGTGCCAGTAGTGCGGACACTAGCTCCTACGAGCAGTACTTC. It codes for CASSADTSSYEQYF.

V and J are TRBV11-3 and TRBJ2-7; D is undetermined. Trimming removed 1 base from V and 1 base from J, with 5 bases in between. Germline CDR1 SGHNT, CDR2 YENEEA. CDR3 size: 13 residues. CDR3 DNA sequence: TGTGCCAGCAGCTTAGGCGGATCCTACGAGCAGTACTTC. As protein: CASSLGGSYEQYF.

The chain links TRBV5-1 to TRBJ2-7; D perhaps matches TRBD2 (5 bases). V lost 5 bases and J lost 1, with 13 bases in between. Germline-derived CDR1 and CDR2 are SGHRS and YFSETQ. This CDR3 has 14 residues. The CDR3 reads CASRLVRESYEQYF. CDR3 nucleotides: TGCGCCAGCAGACTTGTTAGGGAGTCCTACGAGCAGTACTTC.

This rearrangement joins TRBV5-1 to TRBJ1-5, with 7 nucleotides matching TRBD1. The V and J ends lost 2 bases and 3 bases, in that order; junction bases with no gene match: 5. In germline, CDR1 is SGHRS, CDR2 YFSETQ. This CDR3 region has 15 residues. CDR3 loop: CASSFGGQTNQPQHF. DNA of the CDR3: TGCGCCAGCAGCTTCGGGGGACAGACCAATCAGCCCCAGCATTTT.

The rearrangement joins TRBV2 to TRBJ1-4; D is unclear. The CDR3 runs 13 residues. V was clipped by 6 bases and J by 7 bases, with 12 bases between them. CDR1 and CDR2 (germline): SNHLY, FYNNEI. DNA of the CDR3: TGTGCCAGCAGAAGAGTGTTAATTGAAAAACTGTTTTTT. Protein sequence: CASRRVLIEKLFF. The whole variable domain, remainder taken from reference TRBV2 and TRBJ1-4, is EPEVTQTPSHQVTQMGQEVILRCVPISNHLYFYWYRQILGQKVEFLVSFYNNEISEKSEIFDDQFSVERPDGSNFTLKIRSTKLEDSAMYFCASRRVLIEKLFFGSGTQLSVL.

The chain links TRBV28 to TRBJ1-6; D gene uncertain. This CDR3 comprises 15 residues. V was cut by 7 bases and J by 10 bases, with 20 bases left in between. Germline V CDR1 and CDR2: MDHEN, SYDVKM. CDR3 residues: CASTRPRSSQSPLHF. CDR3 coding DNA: TGTGCCAGCACCCGTCCCCGGTCGTCCCAGTCACCCCTCCACTTT.

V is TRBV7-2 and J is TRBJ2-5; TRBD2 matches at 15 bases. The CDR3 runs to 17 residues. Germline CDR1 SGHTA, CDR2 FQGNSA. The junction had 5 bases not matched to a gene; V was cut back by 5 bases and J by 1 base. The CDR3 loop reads CASSTSGLAGGQETQYF. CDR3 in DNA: TGTGCCAGCAGCACCTCGGGACTAGCGGGGGGCCAAGAGACCCAGTACTTC.

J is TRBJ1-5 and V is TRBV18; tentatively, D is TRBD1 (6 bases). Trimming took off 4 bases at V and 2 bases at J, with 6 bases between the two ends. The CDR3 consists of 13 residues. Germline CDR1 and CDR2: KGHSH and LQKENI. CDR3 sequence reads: CASSRTGNQPQHF. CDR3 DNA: TGTGCCAGCTCACGGACAGGCAATCAGCCCCAGCATTTT.

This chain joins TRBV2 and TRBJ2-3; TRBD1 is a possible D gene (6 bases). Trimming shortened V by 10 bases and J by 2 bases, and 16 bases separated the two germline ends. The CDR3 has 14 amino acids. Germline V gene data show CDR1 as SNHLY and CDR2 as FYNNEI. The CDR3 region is CATRVGDTTDTQYF. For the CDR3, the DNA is TGTGCCACCCGGGTAGGGGACACCACAGATACGCAGTATTTT.

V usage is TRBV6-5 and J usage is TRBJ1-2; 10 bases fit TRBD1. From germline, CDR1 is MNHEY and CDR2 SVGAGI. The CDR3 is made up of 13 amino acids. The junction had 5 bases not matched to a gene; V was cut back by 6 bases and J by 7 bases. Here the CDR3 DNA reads TGTGCCAGCAGGGAGGGGACAGGGGTTGGCTACACCTTC. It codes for CASREGTGVGYTF.

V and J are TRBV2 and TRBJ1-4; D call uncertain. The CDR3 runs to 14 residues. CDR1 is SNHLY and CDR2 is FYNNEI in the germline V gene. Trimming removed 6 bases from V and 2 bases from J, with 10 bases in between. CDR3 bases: TGTGCCAGCAGCATAGTTCGGACTAATGAAAAACTGTTTTTT. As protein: CASSIVRTNEKLFF.

DNA of the CDR3: TGTGCCAGCAGCTTGAGGGGGGCGTCAGATACGCAGTATTTT. Amino acid sequence: CASSLRGASDTQYF. The chain uses TRBV5-8 and TRBJ2-3; possibly TRBD1 or TRBD2 for D (6 bases each). Germline V gene sequence: CDR1 SGHTS, CDR2 YDEGEE. V was clipped by 1 base and J by 4 bases, with 10 bases between them. The CDR3 spans 14 residues.

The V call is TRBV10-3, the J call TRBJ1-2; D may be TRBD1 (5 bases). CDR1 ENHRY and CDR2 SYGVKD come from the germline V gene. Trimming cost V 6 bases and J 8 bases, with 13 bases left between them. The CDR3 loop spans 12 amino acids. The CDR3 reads CAIRGGEQGYTF. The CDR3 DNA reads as TGTGCCATCAGGGGAGGGGAGCAAGGCTACACCTTC.